These 2 T cell receptor beta chains were sequenced from one sample in a study of T cell responses to AZD1222 COVID-19 vaccine. Produced via immunoSEQ multiplex PCR; TCRdb's table is partial and in-frame only. The data contain 120,000 or so clones, approximately 90% of them seen just once; the ten biggest clones take up about 1.1%. The input for sequencing was peripheral blood, taken on day 0 of AZD1222 vaccination. The receptors were gathered from an adult in good health.

V and J are TRBV6-1 and TRBJ2-2; D is unclear. The V gene lost 2 bases and the J gene lost 3 bases, with 7 bases spanning the gap. The length of the CDR3 is 14 residues. Germline loops: CDR1 MNHNS, CDR2 SASEGT. The CDR3 loop is CASSEQPYTGELFF. For the CDR3, the DNA is TGTGCCAGCAGTGAACAGCCGTACACCGGGGAGCTGTTTTTT.

V is TRBV7-3 and J is TRBJ2-7; D call uncertain. V dropped 5 bases and J dropped 0 bases, with 23 bases sitting between them. The CDR3 extends over 18 amino acids. Germline-derived CDR1 and CDR2 are SGHTA and FQGTGA. CDR3 nucleotides: TGTGCCAGCAGCCGGACGTGGGTGCGGCGCCCGAGCTCCTACGAGCAGTACTTC. Residues: CASSRTWVRRPSSYEQYF.